The 5 T cell receptor beta chains in this list originate from one sample, sequenced in a study of response to subunit inactivated influenza vaccine. MiXCR, applied by TCRdb to the RT-PCR reads, yields one record per CDR3 protein. Here the sample spans some 550,000 distinct CDR3 sequences, around a quarter being singletons. These data were also reused for a study on T cells expressing NK-cell markers. This second study says: Making the TCR beta cDNA relied on 5'RACE template switching with UMIs.

The input for sequencing was CD4+ T cells sorted from PBMCs, taken roughly 12 days after vaccination. The receptors come from a man between 45 and 60 years old who received an inactivated influenza vaccine.

This clonotype was counted once. The chain carries TRBV5-1 and TRBJ1-1, with D possibly being TRBD1 (6 bases). V gave up 6 bases and J gave up 1 base, with 13 bases separating them. This CDR3 region has 14 residues. Germline values: CDR1 SGHRS, CDR2 YFSETQ. CDR3 DNA: TGCGCCAGCACCCCCTCAGGGGCGAACACTGAAGCTTTCTTT. It is translated as CASTPSGANTEAFF.

The gene calls are TRBV5-1 and TRBJ1-1, with D perhaps matching TRBD1 (6 bases). Germline CDR1 and CDR2: SGHRS and YFSETQ. This CDR3 contains 14 residues. Trimming pared 1 base from V and 2 bases from J, leaving 9 bases between. The CDR3 spells CASSLQGQNTEAFF. As DNA, the CDR3 is TGCGCCAGCAGCTTGCAGGGGCAAAACACTGAAGCTTTCTTT.

At least ten counts were recorded for this clonotype. This sequence joins TRBV4-3 and TRBJ2-1; 7 bases are a match to TRBD1. This CDR3 spans 15 amino acids. From germline, CDR1 is LGHNA and CDR2 YSLEER. With V trimmed by 4 bases and J by 8 bases, 11 bases remained unmatched. CDR3 region: CASSRGQASRDEQFF. CDR3 nucleotide sequence: TGCGCCAGCAGCCGCGGACAGGCTAGTCGGGATGAGCAGTTCTTC.

This clonotype was counted a few times. The chain links TRBV7-3 to TRBJ2-2; D is undetermined. Trimming pared 5 bases from V and 7 bases from J, leaving 8 bases between. Germline V gives CDR1 SGHTA, CDR2 FQGTGA. The CDR3 is 12 residues long. CDR3 nucleotides: TGTGCCAGCAGCCTAGATGTCGGGGAGCTGTTTTTT. Residues: CASSLDVGELFF.

V gene TRBV12-3 or TRBV12-4 combines with J gene TRBJ1-5, with 7 positions matching TRBD1. V dropped 7 bases and J dropped 0; count of bases not matched to a gene: 6. CDR3 length: 15 amino acids. The CDR3 here is CASKPTGSSNQPQHF. The CDR3 DNA follows: TGTGCCAGCAAGCCGACAGGGTCTAGCAATCAGCCCCAGCATTTT.